A selection of T cell receptor beta chains follows, all from one sample in a study of blood T cell repertoires in COVID-19. Generated by immunoSEQ multiplex PCR, the TCRdb table keeps only in-frame clones and is missing some. The repertoire consists of over 80,000 clones, with approximately 86% occurring once and the leading ten covering over 9%. The sample comprised peripheral blood. The source of these receptors is a man aged 50 or older with acute or convalescent COVID-19. CDR3s include the opening cysteine and the closing phenylalanine or tryptophan. The D gene is left open where the match is weak. The size entry is marked missing in some rows and otherwise reads once, few, many or a size class.

v_gene	abundance	j_gene	len	d_gene	CDR3nt	CDR3aa
TRBV5-5	.	TRBJ2-3	16	.	TGTGCCAGCAGCGCTACCGACAGGCCTATAACAGATACGCAGTATTTT	CASSATDRPITDTQYF
TRBV5-1	few	TRBJ2-1	17	TRBD2	TGCGCCAGCAGCTTGGTCGGGCGGGAGGGCTACTACAATGAGCAGTTCTTC	CASSLVGREGYYNEQFF
TRBV27	.	TRBJ2-7	13	TRBD1	TGTGCCAGCAGTCTGGCTTGGGACAGGGATCTCCGTTTC	CASSLAWDRDLRF
TRBV7-8	.	TRBJ2-3	15	TRBD2	TGTGCCAGCAGCCTCGTCCCGGGACTAGGAAATACGCAGTATTTT	CASSLVPGLGNTQYF
TRBV12-3/TRBV12-4	.	TRBJ1-2	12	.	TGTGCCAGCAGTTCTGGGGCGCGGGGCTACACCTTC	CASSSGARGYTF
TRBV1	.	TRBJ2-1	14	.	TGCACCAGCAGCCATGATGGGAGTTACAATGAGCAGTTCTTC	CTSSHDGSYNEQFF
TRBV2	few	TRBJ1-5	14	.	TGTGCCAGCAGTGAAACAGGGAACAATCAGCCCCAGCATTTT	CASSETGNNQPQHF
TRBV30	.	TRBJ2-3	14	.	TGTGCCTGGAGTGAAAGGGGAAGCACAGATACGCAGTATTTT	CAWSERGSTDTQYF
TRBV7-9	once	TRBJ1-2	13	TRBD1	TGTGCCAGCAGCCTCCGGACAGGGGATGGCTACACCTTC	CASSLRTGDGYTF
TRBV28	few	TRBJ2-7	15	TRBD1	TGTGCCAGCAGTCCCTCCGGGACAGGGAACTACGAGCAGTACTTC	CASSPSGTGNYEQYF
TRBV4-2	.	TRBJ2-7	16	.	TGTGCCAGCAGCCAGGTCGCTCGAGCTAGCTCCTACGAGCAGTACTTC	CASSQVARASSYEQYF
TRBV7-9	.	TRBJ1-2	14	TRBD1	TGTGCCAGCACGCAACAGGGGAAGAACTATGGCTACACCTTC	CASTQQGKNYGYTF
TRBV9	.	TRBJ2-3	16	TRBD2	TGTGCCAGCAGCGCCCGTGGTAGCGGGGCGGGGGATACGCAGTATTTT	CASSARGSGAGDTQYF
TRBV20-1	.	TRBJ2-7	11	TRBD1	TGCAGTGCTATAGACAGGGTGGGGCAGTACTTC	CSAIDRVGQYF
TRBV6-2/TRBV6-3	.	TRBJ1-1	13	.	TGTGCCAGCAGTTCAGGGAAGAGCACTGAAGCTTTCTTT	CASSSGKSTEAFF
TRBV19	once	TRBJ1-5	17	.	TGTGCCAGTAGTCCCTCGGGGGGCAGTGGATCCGGTCAGCCCCAGCATTTT	CASSPSGGSGSGQPQHF
TRBV6-6	.	TRBJ2-7	15	TRBD2	TGTGCCAGCAGTTACGGGCCTAGCGGAACCTACGAGCAGTACTTC	CASSYGPSGTYEQYF
TRBV14	.	TRBJ2-2	12	.	TGTGCCAGCAGCCAAGATATGGGGGAGCTGTTTTTT	CASSQDMGELFF
TRBV12-3/TRBV12-4	.	TRBJ2-1	12	TRBD1	TGTGCCAGCCGGGACAGTTACAATGAGCAGTTCTTC	CASRDSYNEQFF
TRBV4-1	.	TRBJ2-1	18	TRBD2	TGCGCCAGCAGCCAATCACCGGGACTAGCGGGAGGTTACAATGAGCAGTTCTTC	CASSQSPGLAGGYNEQFF
TRBV18	.	TRBJ2-3	14	.	TGTGCCAGCTCACGGCTAGCAAGCACAGATACGCAGTATTTT	CASSRLASTDTQYF
TRBV27	.	TRBJ1-1	15	TRBD1	TGTGCCAGCAGTGCGGGACAGGGGATGAACACTGAAGCTTTCTTT	CASSAGQGMNTEAFF
TRBV9	.	TRBJ1-1	14	.	TGTGCCAGCAGCGTACGCCCCGGGAACACTGAAGCTTTCTTT	CASSVRPGNTEAFF
TRBV24-1	few	TRBJ2-1	15	TRBD2	TGTGCCACCAGTGACGGGACTAGCAGTTACAATGAGCAGTTCTTC	CATSDGTSSYNEQFF
TRBV7-9	.	TRBJ1-1	14	.	TGTGCCAGCAGTCACGACAGTCTGAACACTGAAGCTTTCTTT	CASSHDSLNTEAFF
TRBV27	.	TRBJ2-2	15	.	TGTGCCAGCAGTTTATCAACAGTGAACACCGGGGAGCTGTTTTTT	CASSLSTVNTGELFF
TRBV7-6	.	TRBJ2-3	14	TRBD1	TGTGCCAGCAGCTTAGCAGGGACAGCAGATACGCAGTATTTT	CASSLAGTADTQYF
TRBV2	once	TRBJ1-5	14	TRBD1	TGTGCCAGCAGTACTCGACAGGGGGGCCAGCCCCAGCATTTT	CASSTRQGGQPQHF
TRBV20-1	.	TRBJ2-5	12	.	TGCAGTGCTAGTTACCAGCAAGAGACCCAGTACTTC	CSASYQQETQYF
TRBV10-1	.	TRBJ2-1	11	.	TGCGCCAGCAGTGAAGGACAGGAGCAGTTCTTC	CASSEGQEQFF
TRBV27	.	TRBJ2-4	17	TRBD1	TGTGCCAGCAGAAAAACTCAGGGACAGCTAGCCAAAAACATTCAGTACTTC	CASRKTQGQLAKNIQYF
TRBV7-8	.	TRBJ1-1	12	.	TGTGCCAGCAGCTTCCCGGGCACTGAAGCTTTCTTT	CASSFPGTEAFF
TRBV13	.	TRBJ2-1	15	.	TGTGCCAGCAGCGGCGCCCTAGCCAGTATATATGAGCAGTTCTTC	CASSGALASIYEQFF
TRBV12-3/TRBV12-4	.	TRBJ2-7	13	TRBD1	TGTGCCAGCAAGTCAGGGGGTTTGTACGAGCAGTACTTC	CASKSGGLYEQYF
TRBV10-1	few	TRBJ1-2	12	.	TGCGCCAGCAGTGAGAGGGGCTATGGCTACACCTTC	CASSERGYGYTF
TRBV19	.	TRBJ1-6	17	TRBD1	TGTGCCAGTAGTCCCGGGACAGGCTTTGCCTATAATTCACCCCTCCACTTT	CASSPGTGFAYNSPLHF
TRBV5-6	.	TRBJ2-3	14	.	TGTGCCAGCAGCCCCGGGTTATTCACAGATACGCAGTATTTT	CASSPGLFTDTQYF
TRBV7-2	few	TRBJ2-1	15	.	TGTGCCAGCAGCTTGGATTGGACAGCATACAATGAGCAGTTCTTC	CASSLDWTAYNEQFF
TRBV2	.	TRBJ2-1	14	TRBD2	TGTGCCTCCCCGGGATGGGGAGGGCCTAATGAGCAGTTCTTC	CASPGWGGPNEQFF
TRBV3-1/TRBV3-2	few	TRBJ2-2	14	.	TGTGCCAGCAGCCAAGGTTTAAGCGGCGGGGAGCTGTTTTTT	CASSQGLSGGELFF
TRBV1	.	TRBJ2-1	16	.	TGCACCAGCAGCATCGACCTAGCGATTACCTACAATGAGCAGTTCTTC	CTSSIDLAITYNEQFF
TRBV7-6	.	TRBJ1-6	16	TRBD1	TGTGCCAGCAGCTTGGGGACAGGGGGCATTAATTCACCCCTCCACTTT	CASSLGTGGINSPLHF
TRBV11-2	.	TRBJ2-2	16	.	TGTGCCAGCAGCTTAGATCGGGATTTGGGCACCGGGGAGCTGTTTTTT	CASSLDRDLGTGELFF
TRBV2	.	TRBJ1-1	13	.	TGTGCCAGCAGTGAAGATCCATACACTGAAGCTTTCTTT	CASSEDPYTEAFF
TRBV4-1	.	TRBJ2-1	13	.	TGCGCCAGCAAAAGGGGAGGAGGTAATGAGCAGTTCTTC	CASKRGGGNEQFF
TRBV11-3	many	TRBJ2-1	16	TRBD2	TGTGCCAGCAGCCCGAGGCTAGCGGGAGGTATGAATGAGCAGTTCTTC	CASSPRLAGGMNEQFF
TRBV5-4	.	TRBJ2-6	15	.	TGTGCCAGCAGCCTAGTTAGCTCTGGGGCCAACGTCCTGACTTTC	CASSLVSSGANVLTF
TRBV18	.	TRBJ1-1	14	TRBD1	TGTGCCAGCTCAAAAACAGGGGAGAGGACTGAAGCTTTCTTT	CASSKTGERTEAFF
TRBV19	once	TRBJ2-2	11	.	TGTGCCATTAATGACGGGGGAGAGCTGTTTTTT	CAINDGGELFF
TRBV5-4	.	TRBJ1-2	12	.	TGTGCCAGCAGCCCCGAGTCAGGGGTTTACACCTTC	CASSPESGVYTF
TRBV11-2	.	TRBJ2-5	10	.	TGTGCCAGCAGCTCACTTACCCAGTACTTC	CASSSLTQYF
TRBV18	.	TRBJ1-1	14	TRBD1	TGTGCCAGCTCAGGGACAGACCTGAACACTGAAGCTTTCTTT	CASSGTDLNTEAFF
TRBV6-6	.	TRBJ2-1	14	TRBD2	TGTGCCAGCAGTGGGACTAGCGGGAGTTTTGAGCAGTTCTTC	CASSGTSGSFEQFF
TRBV18	once	TRBJ1-5	15	.	TGTGCCAGCTCACCAGGGGCCGAAATGGGGCAGCCCCAGCATTTT	CASSPGAEMGQPQHF
TRBV3-1/TRBV3-2	.	TRBJ2-7	12	.	TGTGCCAGCAGCTGGGGCAGGGCCGAGCAGTACTTC	CASSWGRAEQYF
TRBV5-6	.	TRBJ2-2	15	.	TGTGCCAGCAGGAGGGGACTCTCGAACACCGGGGAGCTGTTTTTT	CASRRGLSNTGELFF
TRBV25-1	.	TRBJ1-1	13	.	TGTGCCAGCAGTACTTCCAGGGACACTGAAGCTTTCTTT	CASSTSRDTEAFF